One sample yielded the 18 T cell receptor beta chains listed below, sequenced in a study of blood T cell repertoires in COVID-19. Repertoires were generated with immunoSEQ multiplex PCR, while TCRdb's copy carries only in-frame clones and drops some. The data contain 300,000 to 400,000 clones, around 86% of them singletons. The specimen was peripheral blood. These receptors were obtained from a human donor in a cohort sampled during active COVID-19.

In this sample, this clone turned up once. The chain is built from TRBV7-8 and TRBJ2-1; 9 bases line up with TRBD2. The CDR3 sequence is 17 residues long. Germline V gene sequence: CDR1 SGHVS, CDR2 FQNEAQ. Losses at the gene ends were 5 bases for V and 7 bases for J; bases not matched to a gene: 15. CDR3 amino acids: CASSLIGLAGSVNEQFF. CDR3 DNA: TGTGCCAGCAGCCTCATCGGGCTAGCGGGAAGTGTAAATGAGCAGTTCTTC.

CDR3 amino acids: CASSQDRDPFNSPLHF. DNA for the CDR3: TGTGCCAGCAGCCAAGACAGGGATCCCTTTAATTCACCCCTCCACTTT. The chain uses TRBV3-1 (or the pseudogene TRBV3-2) and TRBJ1-6, with a weak D call TRBD1 (5 bases). With 0 bases removed from V and 6 bases from J, the gap between germline ends came to 12 bases. The CDR3 spans 16 residues. CDR1 and CDR2 (germline): LGHDT, YNNKEL (reference sequence).

This chain links TRBV9 with TRBJ2-5, with a possible D match to TRBD2 (6 bases). Between the trimmed V and J ends, which lost 1 base and 4 bases, there was a span of 11 bases. The length of the CDR3 is 14 residues. Germline CDR1 is SGDLS and CDR2 is YYNGEE. The CDR3 is CASSVSGGSETQYF. The CDR3, as DNA: TGTGCCAGCAGCGTAAGTGGAGGGTCAGAGACCCAGTACTTC.

This rearrangement joins TRBV27 to TRBJ2-5, with D possibly being TRBD1 (5 bases). The V gene's germline CDR1 is MNHEY and CDR2 SMNVEV (reference sequence). V was shortened by 2 bases and J by 1 base, with 20 bases between the two germline ends. CDR3 size: 18 residues. The CDR3 DNA reads TGTGCCAGCAGTTTAGGGGTTCGGCAGGGAAGGCCCCAAGAGACCCAGTACTTC. It encodes CASSLGVRQGRPQETQYF.

This clone was seen more than once but under ten times. V is TRBV5-1 and J is TRBJ2-1; D is unclear. From germline, CDR1 is SGHRS and CDR2 YFSETQ. V shed 3 bases and J shed 6 bases, with 4 bases lying between them. CDR3 length: 11 amino acids. CDR3 protein: CASSSSNEQFF. CDR3 bases: TGCGCCAGCAGCTCGAGCAATGAGCAGTTCTTC.

This clone was counted once. This chain connects TRBV6-5 to TRBJ2-7; 7 positions match TRBD1. Trimming took 5 bases from V and 5 from J; bases not matched to a gene: 9. From germline, CDR1 is MNHEY and CDR2 SVGAGI. This CDR3 has 14 residues. The CDR3 sequence is CASSKSQGYHEQYF. The CDR3 nucleotides are TGTGCCAGCAGTAAATCACAGGGGTACCACGAGCAGTACTTC.

The chain has TRBV5-4 and TRBJ2-2, with D perhaps matching TRBD1 (5 bases). V was trimmed by 9 bases and J by 7 bases, leaving 13 bases between them. Germline values: CDR1 SGHNT, CDR2 YYREEE (reference sequence). The CDR3 totals 12 residues. This chain's CDR3 is CATRIGDGELFF. The CDR3 bases are TGTGCCACCAGGATAGGGGACGGGGAGCTGTTTTTT.

This clone was picked up many times. The V call is TRBV7-3, the J call TRBJ2-2, with 7 bases aligning to TRBD2. V trimming: 8 bases; J trimming: 1 base; junction bases outside the gene matches: 4. The CDR3 contains 14 residues. Germline CDR1 SGHTA, CDR2 FQGTGA. The CDR3 coding sequence is TGTGCCAGCCGGATAGCGGGGAACACCGGGGAGCTGTTTTTT. It yields the protein CASRIAGNTGELFF.

The chain recombines TRBV30 with TRBJ1-4; no definite D call. Trimming removed 1 base at V and 8 bases at J, with 11 bases between. The CDR3 consists of 13 residues. From germline, CDR1 is GTSNPN and CDR2 SVGIG (reference sequence). For the CDR3, the DNA is TGTGCCTGGAGTGGGACTGGAGGGGAAAAACTGTTTTTT. Protein: CAWSGTGGEKLFF.

With regard to this clone: The sample has other DNA sequences that encode this CDR3 too. The chain employs TRBV5-1 and TRBJ1-2; maybe TRBD1 (5 bases). Germline assignment: CDR1 SGHRS and CDR2 YFSETQ. V was cut by 4 bases and J by 5 bases, with 9 bases left in between. This CDR3 is built from 12 residues. The DNA for the CDR3 is TGCGCCAGCAGCCCCGACAGTTATGGCTACACCTTC. It yields the protein CASSPDSYGYTF. Combining the CDR3 with reference TRBV5-1 and TRBJ1-2 gives the whole variable domain KAGVTQTPRYLIKTRGQQVTLSCSPISGHRSVSWYQQTPGQGLQFLFEYFSETQRNKGNFPGRFSGRQFSNSRSEMNVSTLELGDSALYLCASSPDSYGYTFGSGTRLTVV.

J is TRBJ2-7 and V is TRBV24-1; TRBD1 matches at 9 bases. Losses at the gene ends were 10 bases for V and 6 bases for J; bases not matched to a gene: 6. This CDR3 is built from 12 residues. CDR1 KGHDR and CDR2 SFDVKD come from the germline V gene. Here the CDR3 reads CATKDRGREQYF. DNA for the CDR3: TGTGCCACTAAGGACAGGGGTCGCGAGCAGTACTTC.

The V and J genes are TRBV6-6 and TRBJ2-5; weak D call: TRBD1 (5 bases). V lost 0 bases and J 0 bases, leaving 11 bases between the germline ends. CDR1 is MNHNY, CDR2 SVGAGI, per germline (reference sequence). The CDR3 is 16 amino acids. In DNA, the CDR3 is TGTGCCAGCAGTTACTCCGGAGCAGGGTACCAAGAGACCCAGTACTTC. It translates to CASSYSGAGYQETQYF.

The V and J genes are TRBV7-9 and TRBJ2-5; a weak D match, TRBD1 (6 bases). The V gene lost 0 bases and the J gene lost 1 base, with 6 bases spanning the gap. CDR1 is SEHNR and CDR2 is FQNEAQ in the germline V gene (reference sequence). The CDR3 extends over 14 amino acids. CDR3 sequence: CASSLAGAQETQYF. CDR3 DNA sequence: TGTGCCAGCAGCTTAGCGGGGGCCCAAGAGACCCAGTACTTC.

This sequence joins TRBV27 and TRBJ2-2; TRBD2 might be the D (6 bases). Germline CDR1 MNHEY, CDR2 SMNVEV (reference sequence). V dropped 10 bases and J dropped 5 bases, with 17 bases sitting between them. The CDR3 is made up of 14 amino acids. The CDR3 sequence: CATRETVGTGELFF. The CDR3 DNA is TGTGCCACACGGGAGACAGTAGGGACCGGGGAGCTGTTTTTT.

As DNA, the CDR3 is TGTGCCAGCAGTCACCCGGAGAGGAACACTGAAGCTTTCTTT. It encodes CASSHPERNTEAFF. This sequence joins TRBV27 and TRBJ1-1, with D unresolved. The CDR3 is 14 amino acids. Germline V lookup: CDR1 MNHEY, CDR2 SMNVEV (reference sequence). The V end lost 5 bases, the J end lost 1 base, and 11 bases lay between the germline ends.

V and J are TRBV7-8 and TRBJ1-6, with a possible D match to TRBD1 (5 bases). Germline CDR1 is SGHVS and CDR2 is FQNEAQ. This CDR3 region has 14 residues. The V and J ends lost 1 base and 7 bases respectively, with 8 bases between them. CDR3 coding DNA: TGTGCCAGCAGCTTAGACAGGTGGAATTCACCCCTCCACTTT. It yields the protein CASSLDRWNSPLHF.

This chain connects TRBV7-3 to TRBJ2-3; TRBD1 matches 8 bases. The length of the CDR3 is 16 residues. CDR1 and CDR2 (germline): SGHTA, FQGTGA. Trimming took 6 bases from V and 0 from J; bases not matched to a gene: 8. CDR3 region: CASSDPGGRSTDTQYF. DNA for the CDR3: TGTGCCAGCAGTGACCCAGGGGGCCGTAGCACAGATACGCAGTATTTT. Looking up the rest from reference TRBV7-3 and TRBJ2-3 gives the full variable domain: GAGVSQTPSNKVTEKGKYVELRCDPISGHTALYWYRQSLGQGPEFLIYFQGTGAADDSGLPNDRFFAVRPEGSVSTLKIQRTERGDSAVYLCASSDPGGRSTDTQYFGPGTRLTVL.

This chain connects TRBV7-3 to TRBJ2-1; perhaps TRBD2 as D (6 bases). The V gene lost 4 bases and the J gene lost 0 bases, with 13 bases spanning the gap. Germline CDR1 and CDR2: SGHTA and FQGTGA. The CDR3 contains 16 residues. This CDR3 is CASSSRDSRSYNEQFF. CDR3 nucleotide sequence: TGTGCCAGCAGCTCCCGGGACTCGCGCTCCTACAATGAGCAGTTCTTC.